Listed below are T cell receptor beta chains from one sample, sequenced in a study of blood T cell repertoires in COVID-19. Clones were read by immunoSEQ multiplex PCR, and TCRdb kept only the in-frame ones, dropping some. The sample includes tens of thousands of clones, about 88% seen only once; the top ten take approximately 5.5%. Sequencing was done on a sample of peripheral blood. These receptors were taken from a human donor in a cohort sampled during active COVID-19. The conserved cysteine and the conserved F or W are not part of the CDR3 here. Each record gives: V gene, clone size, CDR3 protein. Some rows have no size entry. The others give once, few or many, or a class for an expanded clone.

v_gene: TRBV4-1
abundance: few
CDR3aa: ASSQGLAGALQF

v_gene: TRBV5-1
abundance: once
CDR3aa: ASSLEQAGETQY

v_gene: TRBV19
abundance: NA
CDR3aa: ASSRSWQNYEQY

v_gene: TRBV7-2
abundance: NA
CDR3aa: ASSFWGDQETQY

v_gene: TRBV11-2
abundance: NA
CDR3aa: ASSLGLAPQETQY

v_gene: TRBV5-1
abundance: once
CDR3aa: ASSPISNTEAF

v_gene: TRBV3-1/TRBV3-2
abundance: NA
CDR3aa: ASSLDSVISGNTIY

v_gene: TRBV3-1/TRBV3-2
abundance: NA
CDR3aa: ASSQDNSQETQY

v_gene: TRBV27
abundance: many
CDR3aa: ASSTTSGMTDTQY

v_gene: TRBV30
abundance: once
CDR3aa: AWSRFQGQYANTGELF

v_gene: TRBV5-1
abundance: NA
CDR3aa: ASSLEGGISGGYT

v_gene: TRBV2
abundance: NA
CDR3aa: ASSRQGAPNQPQH

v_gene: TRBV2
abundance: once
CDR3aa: ASSERLQETQY

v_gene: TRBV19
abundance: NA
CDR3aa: ASRRASTNEKLF

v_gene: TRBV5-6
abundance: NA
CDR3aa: ASSRDRGGGELF

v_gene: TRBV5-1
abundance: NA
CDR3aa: ASSLDSEVDEQF

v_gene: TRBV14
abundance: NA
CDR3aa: ASSHLAGGPVNEQF

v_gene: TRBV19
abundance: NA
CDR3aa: ASSRTSGLFDEQF

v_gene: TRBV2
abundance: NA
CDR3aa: ASSAPGRVDETQY

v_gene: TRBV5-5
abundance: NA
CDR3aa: ASSLGPTGELF

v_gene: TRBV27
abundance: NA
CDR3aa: ASSLLSTGVPSNGYT

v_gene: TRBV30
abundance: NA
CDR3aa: AWIPSAGNTIY

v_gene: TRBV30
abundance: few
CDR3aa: AWRDGTDTEAF

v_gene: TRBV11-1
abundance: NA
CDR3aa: ASTIDSSRPDTQY

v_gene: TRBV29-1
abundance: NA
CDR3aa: SVTDRDTEAF